The clone carrying this T cell receptor beta chain ranks as medium-sized. Its antigen is unidentified. These data belong to a study of liver allograft versus peripheral blood T cells. Study summary: The authors compared T cell receptor repertoires in transplanted livers with recipients' peripheral blood repertoires.

CDR1 SGHDT and CDR2 YYEEEE come from the germline V gene. This CDR3 is 14 amino acids long. V was pared by 1 base and J by 1 base, with 8 bases between. Study-wide points: Intragraft T cell receptor repertoires of liver allografts were reportedly distinct from those in peripheral blood.

TCRdb reprocessed the reads via MiXCR and lists one record per CDR3 protein. The table has some 10,000 distinct CDR3 sequences, approximately 17% seen once. The chain combines TRBV5-6 with TRBJ1-1; no clear D gene. This TCR was recovered from a human patient who had a liver transplant. Among the T cells, some may be from the graft donor. CDR3 sequence reads: CASSLFVRNTEAFF. CDR3 nucleotides: TGTGCCAGCAGCTTGTTCGTCAGGAACACTGAAGCTTTCTTT.